This is a list of T cell receptor beta chains from one sample in a study of blood T cell repertoires in COVID-19. TCRdb's table, derived via immunoSEQ multiplex PCR, lists solely in-frame clones and lacks some. The table has 150,000 to 190,000 clones, around 80% seen once. The sample taken for sequencing was peripheral blood. Source of these receptors: a man aged 60-69 years with acute or convalescent COVID-19. Both conserved end residues are part of each CDR3. The D gene is left open where the match is weak. Expanded clones get a size class; other rows say once, few or many, or leave the size out.

D gene	V gene	J gene	clone size	CDR3 DNA	CDR3 protein
TRBD2	TRBV11-2	TRBJ2-5	.	TGTGCCAGCAGCTTAAACCGCCTAGCGGAACAAGAGACCCAGTACTTC	CASSLNRLAEQETQYF
TRBD2	TRBV7-8	TRBJ2-3	once	TGTGCCAGCAGGGGACTAGCTCAGCCGTATTTT	CASRGLAQPYF
.	TRBV9	TRBJ1-2	.	TGTGCCAGCAGCGTAGACCGGAGTTCCTATGGCTACACCTTC	CASSVDRSSYGYTF
.	TRBV12-5	TRBJ1-2	.	TGTGCTAGTGGTTTGCCACTGGACAGTTACTATGGCTACACCTTC	CASGLPLDSYYGYTF
.	TRBV9	TRBJ2-7	.	TGTGCCAGCAGCGTAGAGAAGCCCGTTGGCGAGCAGTACTTC	CASSVEKPVGEQYF
.	TRBV21-1	TRBJ2-1	once	TGTGCCAGCCCGAGACTAGCGGATTACAATGAGCAGTTCTTC	CASPRLADYNEQFF
.	TRBV5-8	TRBJ2-5	.	TGTGCCAGCAGCTTGGAAGGGGAAGAGACCCAGTACTTC	CASSLEGEETQYF
.	TRBV5-1	TRBJ1-1	.	TGCGCCAGCAGCTTGGGTCCAAGGAATAGGGGTGAAGCTTTCTTT	CASSLGPRNRGEAFF
.	TRBV6-6	TRBJ2-7	.	TGTGCCAGCAGTTACTCGGAAGGGAGCTACGAGCAGTACTTC	CASSYSEGSYEQYF
TRBD1	TRBV3-1/TRBV3-2	TRBJ2-6	.	TGTGCCAGCAGCCTCGGGACAGGGACCTCTGGGGCCAACGTCCTGACTTTC	CASSLGTGTSGANVLTF
.	TRBV6-5	TRBJ2-5	.	TGTGCCAGCTCCGGCACAGGTTGGGAGACCCAGTACTTC	CASSGTGWETQYF
.	TRBV10-3	TRBJ1-2	.	TGTGCCATCAGTGACTCGGGACTTAGCTATGGCTACACCTTC	CAISDSGLSYGYTF
.	TRBV9	TRBJ1-2	few	TGTGCCAGCAGCCCCCGCGAGGGAAACTATGGCTACACCTTC	CASSPREGNYGYTF
.	TRBV2	TRBJ1-4	.	TGTGCCAGCGTCACAGGTGTTTGGGAAAAACTGTTTTTT	CASVTGVWEKLFF
TRBD1	TRBV5-5	TRBJ2-7	few	TGTGCCAGCAGCCGTGCTTCCGGGACAGGGTCCTACGAGCAGTACTTC	CASSRASGTGSYEQYF
TRBD1	TRBV18	TRBJ1-1	.	TGTGCCAGCTCACCACAGGGGGCAAGTACTGAAGCTTTCTTT	CASSPQGASTEAFF
TRBD2	TRBV28	TRBJ2-7	few	TGTGCCAGCAGTCCGGGACTAGCGGGAGCAGCCCTCTTGGAGCAGTACTTC	CASSPGLAGAALLEQYF
TRBD2	TRBV5-4	TRBJ2-5	once	TGTGCCAGCAGCTTGGCGGGAGGGAAGGAGACCCAGTACTTC	CASSLAGGKETQYF
.	TRBV6-5	TRBJ2-7	.	TGTGCCAGCAGTTTGGACTACTTGACCTACGAGCAGTACTTC	CASSLDYLTYEQYF
.	TRBV19	TRBJ1-6	.	TGTGCCACCCGGGACACCGTTAATTCACCCCTCCACTTT	CATRDTVNSPLHF
.	TRBV2	TRBJ1-1	few	TGTGCCAGCAGTGGGAGGAGGGGCACTGAAGCTTTCTTT	CASSGRRGTEAFF
.	TRBV3-1/TRBV3-2	TRBJ2-5	.	TGTGCCAGCAGTCAAGATAAAACACGGGACATCCAAGAGACCCAGTACTTC	CASSQDKTRDIQETQYF
TRBD1	TRBV29-1	TRBJ2-7	.	TGCAGCGTTGGACAGGGGGCCTGGGAGCAGTACTTC	CSVGQGAWEQYF
.	TRBV7-3	TRBJ2-1	.	TGTGCCAGCAGCTTAGTGGCCCCCGGGAATGAGCAGTTCTTC	CASSLVAPGNEQFF
TRBD2	TRBV2	TRBJ2-3	.	TGTGCCAGCAGTCTCCTCGGGGGGGCCCTAAGCACAGATACGCAGTATTTT	CASSLLGGALSTDTQYF
.	TRBV3-1/TRBV3-2	TRBJ1-4	.	TGTGCCAGCTCGTTTTCAACTAATGAAAAACTGTTTTTT	CASSFSTNEKLFF
TRBD1	TRBV5-4	TRBJ2-5	.	TGTGCCAGCAGCTGGAGGGACAGGAGCAAAGAGACCCAGTACTTC	CASSWRDRSKETQYF
.	TRBV11-2	TRBJ1-5	.	TGTGCCAGCAGCTTAGGACAACGGGGGCCCCAGCATTTT	CASSLGQRGPQHF
.	TRBV15	TRBJ1-4	few	TGTGCCACCAGCAGAGATAGAACTGCAAATGAAAAACTGTTTTTT	CATSRDRTANEKLFF
.	TRBV27	TRBJ2-7	.	TGTGCCAGCAGTTTAATGGAGGGATACGAGCAGTACTTC	CASSLMEGYEQYF
TRBD2	TRBV9	TRBJ2-2	.	TGTGCCAGCAGCGAACCAGGGACCGGGACTAGAACCGGGGAGCTGTTTTTT	CASSEPGTGTRTGELFF
TRBD1	TRBV28	TRBJ1-2	.	TGTGCCAGCAGGCTGACAGGGGGGCAAGGACGTGGCTACACCTTC	CASRLTGGQGRGYTF
TRBD1	TRBV6-5	TRBJ1-3	.	TGTGCCAGCAGTACGAGGGACAGCTCTGGAAACACCATATATTTT	CASSTRDSSGNTIYF
TRBD1	TRBV5-4	TRBJ1-3	.	TGTGCCAGCAGCTGGGGAACAGGGGCCCTCTCTGGAAACACCATATATTTT	CASSWGTGALSGNTIYF
TRBD1	TRBV28	TRBJ2-7	.	TGTGCCAGCATAAAGAACAGGGGCTACGAGCAGTACTTC	CASIKNRGYEQYF
.	TRBV7-7	TRBJ2-1	.	TGTGCTAGCAGCTCGGGGAGGGGGGAAAACAATGAGCAGTTCTTC	CASSSGRGENNEQFF
TRBD2	TRBV10-3	TRBJ2-3	.	TGTGCCATCAGTGGCGCGGGGGGGCGTTCAGATACGCAGTATTTT	CAISGAGGRSDTQYF
.	TRBV6-6	TRBJ2-7	.	TGTGCCGGCGGATACCTCTACGAGCAGTACTTC	CAGGYLYEQYF
TRBD1	TRBV11-2	TRBJ2-2	.	TGTGCCAGCAGCCCGGACAGGGTTGACACCGGGGAGCTGTTTTTT	CASSPDRVDTGELFF
.	TRBV7-2	TRBJ2-5	.	TGTGCCAGCAGCTTAGTACACGGGGAGACCCAGTACTTC	CASSLVHGETQYF
TRBD2	TRBV5-1	TRBJ2-3	.	TGCGCCAGCAGATTAGCGGGGGGCAGGGATACGCAGTATTTT	CASRLAGGRDTQYF
.	TRBV6-5	TRBJ1-4	.	TGTGCCAGCAGCCTGGGGGAGGGTGAAAAACTGTTTTTT	CASSLGEGEKLFF
.	TRBV4-2	TRBJ2-1	.	TGTGCCAGCAGCCAAGAGGGGACTGCATACAATGAGCAGTTCTTC	CASSQEGTAYNEQFF
.	TRBV24-1	TRBJ2-7	.	TGTGCCACCAGTGGACCCGGGACACTCTCCGACGAGCAGTACTTC	CATSGPGTLSDEQYF